The clone carrying this TCR beta chain was detected only a few times. This entry is derived from a study of human T cells and chemical hapten exposure. TCRdb reanalysed the RACE reads using MiXCR and keeps one entry per CDR3 protein. The sample consists of 130,000 or so distinct CDR3 sequences, approximately 9.5% of them appearing once. Time point here: healthy volunteer bleed at 2 weeks. Total RNA was extracted from unfractionated whole blood. Trimming removed 4 bases at V and 0 bases at J, with 12 bases between. CDR3 length: 14 residues. Germline-derived CDR1 and CDR2 are SQVTM and ANQGSEA. Specimen: whole blood. This clonotype was sampled from a male donor in good health. Some clones in this sample may be carry-over from other donors' samples. The chain uses TRBV29-1 and TRBJ2-5; tentative D call: TRBD2 (5 bases). The CDR3 bases are TGCAGCGTTGGTCGAACCGGGAACCAAGAGACCCAGTACTTC. This encodes CSVGRTGNQETQYF.